This T cell receptor beta chain was found in a study of blood T cell repertoires in COVID-19. Study-level information: PBMCs, B-cell-depleted T cells, or T cells were the source of the cDNA or gDNA that made up the material.

Measured with immunoSEQ multiplex PCR; TCRdb has only the in-frame clones, and not every one. Of some 130,000 clones listed, about 87% were seen once; the top ten hold 10%. Germline V lookup: CDR1 MDHEN, CDR2 SYDVKM. The CDR3 contains 14 residues. V was shortened by 3 bases and J by 3 bases, with 12 bases between the two germline ends. This chain connects TRBV28 to TRBJ2-7; a possible D gene is TRBD1 (6 bases). The sequence came from a man aged 50-59 years with acute or convalescent COVID-19. Material for sequencing was peripheral blood. Here the CDR3 DNA reads TGTGCCAGCAGTTTCCGCGGACAGTTCTACGAGCAGTACTTC. Protein: CASSFRGQFYEQYF.